This is a list of T cell receptor beta chains from one sample in a study of blood T cell repertoires in COVID-19. Clones were read by immunoSEQ multiplex PCR, and TCRdb kept only the in-frame ones, dropping some. The data show around 220,000 clones, 75% to 90% seen once. Sequencing was performed on peripheral blood. The receptors were gathered from a human donor in a cohort sampled during active COVID-19. CDR3s include the opening cysteine and the closing phenylalanine or tryptophan.

>TRBV7-9
CASSLKGRGQFLTNEKLFF
>TRBV2
CASSPLRDPGLAGSKQYF
>TRBV7-2
CASSLESSGRMGTDTQYF
>TRBV28
CASSWTELSPEAFF
>TRBV5-1
CASRDGGSRVLSGNTIYF
>TRBV5-6
CASSKSEAETQYF
>TRBV15
CATSRVTSGTGEQYF
>TRBV9
CASSVVAGGSTDTQYF
>TRBV5-1
CASSRQGEQETQYF
>TRBV18
CASSPQGRLMNTEAFF
>TRBV19
CASSIYGGETQYF
>TRBV27
CASSAGAPQETQYF
>TRBV7-3
CASSGDIRTGELFF
>TRBV18
CASSPPYRGRTGELFF
>TRBV2
CASSETGIGRQPQHF
>TRBV11-2
CASSQTTQGAFF
>TRBV7-2
CASSLFVSSGDTQYF
>TRBV5-5
CASSLVAGHEQYF
>TRBV28
CAISWGQGAKNIQYF
>TRBV7-2
CASSFSTSGRMNEQFF
>TRBV18
CASSPGTSYNEQFF
>TRBV7-8
CASSPPRDRGSEQYF
>TRBV6-6
CASTGTGDYGYTF